Presented here are 22 T cell receptor beta chains from one specimen sequenced in a study of human T cells and chemical hapten exposure. Using its own MiXCR run on the RACE reads, TCRdb lists one record per CDR3 protein. The table records about 400,000 distinct CDR3 sequences, about 6% of them present only once. Time point meaning: patch test 2, 6 weeks after DPC sensitization. Documented treatment: therapeutic diphenylcyclopropenone sensitization with weekly scalp DPC. The material sequenced was whole blood, taken in connection with sensitization to the hapten diphenylcyclopropenone (DPC). These receptor sequences come from a woman aged 18-29 years with alopecia areata. Some clones in this sample may be carry-over from other donors' samples.

This clonotype was seen many times. The CDR3 here is CSASSGGTEAFF. Here the CDR3 DNA reads TGCAGTGCTTCTTCAGGGGGCACTGAAGCTTTCTTT. This chain uses TRBV20-1 with TRBJ1-1, with 7 bases identical to TRBD1. V shed 5 bases, J shed 4 bases, and the junction held 4 bases outside the gene matches. CDR1 is DFQATT and CDR2 is SNEGSKA in the germline V gene (reference sequence). The CDR3 spans 12 residues.

The chain couples TRBV20-1 to TRBJ1-2; no firm D call. Trimming pared 6 bases from V and 6 bases from J, leaving 17 bases between. The germline CDR1 and CDR2 sequences are DFQATT and SNEGSKA (reference sequence). This CDR3 has 13 amino acids. CDR3 sequence (DNA): TGCAGTGCCTTTATGGAGGTCGCGAATGGCTACACCTTC. Its protein product is CSAFMEVANGYTF.

V and J are TRBV29-1 and TRBJ2-1, with a tentative D call TRBD2 (6 bases). The germline gives CDR1 SQVTM, CDR2 ANQGSEA. With 3 bases removed from V and 5 bases from J, the gap between germline ends came to 17 bases. The CDR3 is 15 amino acids. As DNA, the CDR3 is TGCAGCGTTGAGGGGACTCCAAAGGGAGACAATGAGCAGTTCTTC. It codes for CSVEGTPKGDNEQFF.

The rearrangement joins TRBV19 to TRBJ2-3, with D unresolved. The CDR3 runs 16 residues. Trimming removed 3 bases at V and 0 bases at J, with 13 bases between. CDR1 and CDR2 from the germline V gene are LNHDA and SQIVND (reference sequence). Here the CDR3 DNA reads TGTGCCAGTAGTATCTACGAAGATTCTAGCACAGATACGCAGTATTTT. It specifies CASSIYEDSSTDTQYF.

The rearrangement joins TRBV10-3 to TRBJ1-4; weak D call: TRBD1 (5 bases). Trimming left V 7 bases short and J 6 bases short, with 12 bases between. The length of the CDR3 is 13 residues. The germline V gene has CDR1 ENHRY and CDR2 SYGVKD. The CDR3 nucleotides are TGTGCCATCAAAAGGGGTGAGGATGAAAAACTGTTTTTT. Protein sequence: CAIKRGEDEKLFF.

This sequence joins TRBV12-3 or TRBV12-4 and TRBJ2-2, with 10 bases lining up with TRBD2. The CDR3 contains 15 residues. With 8 bases clipped from V and 3 bases from J, the junction kept 6 bases outside the gene matches. DNA for the CDR3: TGTGCCAGCGGAAGAAGCGGGGGGGACACCGGGGAGCTGTTTTTT. Its translation is CASGRSGGDTGELFF.

This clonotype came up many times. J is TRBJ1-1 and V is TRBV20-1; no firm D call. The CDR3 is made up of 13 amino acids. Trimming took 3 bases from V and 3 from J, leaving 11 bases between them. Germline assignment: CDR1 DFQATT and CDR2 SNEGSKA (reference sequence). In DNA form, the CDR3 reads TGCAGTGCTAGTCCGGGGAGTGACACTGAAGCTTTCTTT. Residues: CSASPGSDTEAFF.

This clonotype was picked up many times. The chain links TRBV7-2 to TRBJ1-5, with D hard to call. Trimming took off 2 bases at V and 4 bases at J, with 12 bases between the two ends. Per germline, CDR1 SGHTA and CDR2 FQGNSA. This CDR3 region has 15 residues. The CDR3 loop is CASSLKAGSNQPQHF. DNA for the CDR3: TGTGCCAGCAGCTTAAAGGCAGGATCTAATCAGCCCCAGCATTTT. The full variable domain, its missing parts supplied by reference TRBV7-2 and TRBJ1-5, is GAGVSQSPSNKVTEKGKDVELRCDPISGHTALYWYRQSLGQGLEFLIYFQGNSAPDKSGLPSDRFSAERTGGSVSTLTIQRTQQEDSAVYLCASSLKAGSNQPQHFGDGTRLSIL.

Many counts were recorded for this clonotype. CDR3 coding DNA: TGTGCCAGCAGCTCCTTAAGCCAGACCCAGTACTTC. Its translation: CASSSLSQTQYF. The J gene is TRBJ2-5, the V gene TRBV5-6, with D unresolved. Germline CDR1 SGHDT, CDR2 YYEEEE. CDR3 size: 12 residues. V was clipped by 3 bases and J by 6 bases, with 9 bases between them. The complete variable domain, with remaining parts taken from reference TRBV5-6 and TRBJ2-5, reads DAGVTQSPTHLIKTRGQQVTLRCSPKSGHDTVSWYQQALGQGPQFIFQYYEEEERQRGNFPDRFSGHQFPNYSSELNVNALLLGDSALYLCASSSLSQTQYFGPGTRLLVL.

This clonotype showed up many times. This rearrangement joins TRBV7-2 to TRBJ1-3; D may be TRBD1 (6 bases). Germline lookup yields CDR1 SGHTA and CDR2 FQGNSA. This CDR3 spans 16 amino acids. The V gene lost 6 bases and the J gene lost 1 base, with 16 bases spanning the gap. DNA for the CDR3: TGTGCCAGCAGTGAGAGACAGGCAGGTTCTGGAAACACCATATATTTT. It specifies CASSERQAGSGNTIYF. Complete variable domain (other parts from reference TRBV7-2 and TRBJ1-3): GAGVSQSPSNKVTEKGKDVELRCDPISGHTALYWYRQSLGQGLEFLIYFQGNSAPDKSGLPSDRFSAERTGGSVSTLTIQRTQQEDSAVYLCASSERQAGSGNTIYFGEGSWLTVV.

The chain couples TRBV6-2 or TRBV6-3 to TRBJ2-7, with 8 bases fitting TRBD2. This CDR3 spans 16 amino acids. The V gene end was trimmed by 0 bases and the J gene end by 7 bases; junction bases not matched to a gene: 11. The V gene's germline CDR1 is MNHEY and CDR2 SVGEGT. CDR3 sequence: CASSYSSLRGEEEQYF. The CDR3 DNA sequence: TGTGCCAGCAGTTACTCGAGTCTGCGGGGGGAGGAAGAGCAGTACTTC.

This clonotype was detected many times. The gene calls are TRBV24-1 and TRBJ2-1, with D perhaps being TRBD1 or TRBD2 (5 bases each). The CDR3 loop spans 15 amino acids. Germline V gene sequence: CDR1 KGHDR, CDR2 SFDVKD. V was shortened by 4 bases and J by 8 bases, with 17 bases between the two germline ends. CDR3 coding DNA: TGTGCCACCAGTGACCCCGAAACAGTGGGGGATGAGCAGTTCTTC. This sequence encodes CATSDPETVGDEQFF.

The chain recombines TRBV7-9 with TRBJ1-4, with D possibly matching TRBD1 (6 bases). Germline-derived CDR1 and CDR2 are SEHNR and FQNEAQ (reference sequence). The CDR3 covers 14 residues. V lost 4 bases and J 5 bases, leaving 11 bases between the germline ends. This CDR3 is CASSSQGLNEKLFF. CDR3 nucleotide sequence: TGTGCCAGCAGCTCCCAGGGGTTAAATGAAAAACTGTTTTTT.

This clonotype was counted ten times or more. The V and J genes are TRBV3-1 and TRBJ1-4; possibly TRBD1 for D (6 bases). Trimming cost V 0 bases and J 10 bases, with 18 bases left between them. There are 16 residues in the CDR3. Germline CDR1 and CDR2: LGHDT and YNNKEL (reference sequence). The CDR3 region is CASSQDHRGAGGKLFF. DNA of the CDR3: TGTGCCAGCAGCCAAGATCACCGGGGGGCCGGAGGAAAACTGTTTTTT.

CDR3 coding DNA: TGTGCCAGCAGCTTAGTGGGGACAGGGGAATCACCCCTCCACTTT. Its protein product is CASSLVGTGESPLHF. The chain employs TRBV7-6 and TRBJ1-6; 10 nucleotides match TRBD1. Germline trimming cut 1 base from V and 10 bases from J; bases unmatched to any gene: 4. CDR3 size: 15 residues. Germline V gene lookup returns CDR1 SGHVS and CDR2 FNYEAQ.

The rearrangement links TRBV7-9 to TRBJ2-7; the match to TRBD2 covers 15 bases. There are 17 residues in the CDR3. With V trimmed by 5 bases and J by 2 bases, 7 bases remained unmatched. Germline V gene sequence: CDR1 SEHNR, CDR2 FQNEAQ (reference sequence). The CDR3, as DNA: TGTGCCAGCAGCCTGGGACTAGCGGGGGGCTCGACCTACGAGCAGTACTTC. Protein sequence: CASSLGLAGGSTYEQYF.

The genes are TRBV7-9 and TRBJ1-1, with D tentatively TRBD1 (6 bases). V shed 2 bases and J shed 6 bases, with 16 bases lying between them. The CDR3 spans 15 residues. The germline V gene has CDR1 SEHNR and CDR2 FQNEAQ (reference sequence). CDR3 nucleotide sequence: TGTGCCAGCAGCTTACGGCGGCAGGGGAGTCCTGAAGCTTTCTTT. Translated, it gives CASSLRRQGSPEAFF.

CDR3 in DNA: TGCACCAGCAGCGCTTGGGGAGATCGGGAGACCCAGTACTTC. The encoded protein is CTSSAWGDRETQYF. The chain recombines TRBV1 with TRBJ2-5; the tabulated D call, TRBD2, remains unverified against the DNA. TRBV1 is assigned pseudogene status. The CDR3 sequence is 14 residues long.

A word on this clonotype: A much more abundant neighbour one base away suggests this may be a read error. No conserved phenylalanine or tryptophan ends this CDR3, so it is likely a read error. J is TRBJ1-2 and V is TRBV5-1; tentative D call: TRBD1 (6 bases). The germline V and J ends were trimmed by 3 bases and 6 bases, with 12 bases remaining between them. The CDR3 is 13 amino acids. CDR1 and CDR2 (germline): SGHRS, YFSETQ. In DNA form, the CDR3 reads TGCGCCAGCAGCTACAGGGTTTCGGATGGCTACACCTTA. This translates into CASSYRVSDGYTL.

This clonotype has only a few counts. The chain employs TRBV29-1 and TRBJ2-1; D is unresolved. Germline assignment: CDR1 SQVTM and CDR2 ANQGSEA. The CDR3 contains 12 residues. Trimming took 6 bases from V and 2 from J, leaving 8 bases between them. The CDR3 loop reads CSVTHAYNEQFF. CDR3 sequence (DNA): TGCAGCGTAACACACGCCTACAATGAGCAGTTCTTC.

At least ten counts were recorded for this clonotype. The V and J genes are TRBV6-1 and TRBJ1-1, with D uncertain. The V gene lost 8 bases and the J gene lost 0 bases, with 10 bases spanning the gap. Looked up from germline, CDR1 is MNHNS and CDR2 is SASEGT. CDR3 length equals 13 residues. The CDR3 loop reads CASSSGVNTEAFF. The CDR3, as DNA: TGTGCCAGCTCCTCGGGAGTGAACACTGAAGCTTTCTTT.

The rearrangement uses TRBV6-2 or TRBV6-3 and TRBJ2-3, with 13 bases identical to TRBD2. J was trimmed by 3 bases and V by 6 bases; bases with no gene match: 21. Germline CDR1 is MNHEY and CDR2 is SVGEGT. CDR3 length: 21 amino acids. CDR3 bases: TGTGCCAGCAGAGTACCCGATATACCGGGACTAGCGGGGATGGAAACAGATACGCAGTATTTT. It translates to CASRVPDIPGLAGMETDTQYF.